This paragraph covers one T cell receptor beta chain sequence. The CDR3 runs 19 residues. V trimming: 6 bases; J trimming: 6 bases; junction bases outside the gene matches: 20. In germline, CDR1 is MNHEY, CDR2 SVGEGT. These data belong to a study of blood T cell repertoires in COVID-19. Method: immunoSEQ multiplex PCR; TCRdb's copy keeps in-frame clones and lacks some. Seen here are hundreds of thousands of clones, more than 70% observed once, and the top ten hold approximately 2.4%. Sample: peripheral blood. V is TRBV6-2 or TRBV6-3 and J is TRBJ1-6, with 7 bases aligning to TRBD1. The clonotype was recovered from a woman aged 60-70 years with COVID-19, enrolled during active disease. The CDR3 is CASSDLLTGHLTGNSPLHF. For the CDR3, the DNA is TGTGCCAGCAGCGACCTACTGACAGGGCACTTAACCGGTAATTCACCCCTCCACTTT.